The next 10 T cell receptor beta chains were all read from a single sample in a study of blood T cell repertoires in COVID-19. Profiling relied on immunoSEQ multiplex PCR, and the TCRdb table lists in-frame clones only, not all of them. The table includes roughly 150,000 clones, approximately 84% detected once. The sample consisted of peripheral blood. The receptors originated from a man between 65 and 79 years old with active or convalescent COVID-19.

The rearrangement links TRBV7-3 to TRBJ2-7, with 8 bases matching TRBD1. The germline gives CDR1 SGHTA, CDR2 FQGTGA. The junction had 5 bases not matched to a gene; V was cut back by 5 bases and J by 5 bases. This CDR3 contains 13 residues. Written as DNA, the CDR3 is TGTGCCAGCAGCCGGACAGGGTTGGACGAGCAGTACTTC. Translated, it gives CASSRTGLDEQYF.

This clone was counted a few times. The V call is TRBV7-3, the J call TRBJ2-1; 11 nucleotides line up with TRBD2. Trimming took 1 base from V and 6 from J; bases not matched to a gene: 2. Germline V gene sequence: CDR1 SGHTA, CDR2 FQGTGA. The CDR3 has 15 amino acids. CDR3 amino acids: CASSLISGRVNEQFF. CDR3 DNA: TGTGCCAGCAGCTTAATTAGCGGGAGGGTCAATGAGCAGTTCTTC.

CDR3 amino acids: CASSHTGGSGNTIYF. The CDR3 DNA follows: TGCGCCAGCAGCCATACAGGGGGTTCTGGAAACACCATATATTTT. The chain joins TRBV4-1 to TRBJ1-3, with 8 nucleotides matching TRBD1. Germline V lookup: CDR1 MGHRA, CDR2 YSYEKL. The CDR3 has 15 residues. Losses at the gene ends were 3 bases for V and 1 base for J; bases not matched to a gene: 2.

This chain joins TRBV5-1 and TRBJ2-3; 8 bases line up with TRBD1. J gave up 4 bases and V 4 bases, and 8 bases lay outside the gene matches. CDR1 SGHRS and CDR2 YFSETQ come from the germline V gene. The CDR3 is 15 residues long. Here the CDR3 reads CASSPGGRGPDTQYF. CDR3 in DNA: TGCGCCAGCAGCCCCGGGGGCAGGGGGCCAGATACGCAGTATTTT.

J is TRBJ2-1 and V is TRBV9, with 7 nucleotides matching TRBD1. The V gene's germline CDR1 is SGDLS and CDR2 YYNGEE. The CDR3 is 13 amino acids. V trimming: 10 bases; J trimming: 4 bases; junction bases outside the gene matches: 8. CDR3 DNA sequence: TGTGCCTCACAAGGGGGCAGTTACAATGAGCAGTTCTTC. It yields the protein CASQGGSYNEQFF.

This clone was seen just once. The rearrangement links TRBV14 to TRBJ1-4; a possible D gene is TRBD1 (5 bases). This CDR3 spans 15 amino acids. Looked up from germline, CDR1 is SGHDN and CDR2 is FVKESK. Trimming removed 5 bases from V and 8 bases from J, with 18 bases in between. The CDR3 nucleotides are TGTGCCAGCAGCACTCGGACAACTCAATACGAAAAACTGTTTTTT. Its protein product is CASSTRTTQYEKLFF.

CDR3 sequence (DNA): TGTGCCGGCGACAGGGGGCGGGAAAAACTGTTTTTT. It yields the protein CAGDRGREKLFF. The V and J genes are TRBV30 and TRBJ1-4, with 10 nucleotides matching TRBD1. The CDR3 is 12 amino acids. CDR1 and CDR2 (germline): GTSNPN, SVGIG (reference sequence). With V trimmed by 8 bases and J by 8 bases, 5 bases remained unmatched.

The chain couples TRBV5-1 to TRBJ2-7; 10 bases map to TRBD1. CDR1 and CDR2 (germline): SGHRS, YFSETQ. J gave up 3 bases and V 4 bases, and 4 bases lay outside the gene matches. The CDR3 has 14 residues. CDR3 coding DNA: TGCGCCAGCAGCGTCCGGGACAGGGGCTACGAGCAGTACTTC. Amino acids: CASSVRDRGYEQYF. The whole variable domain, filled in from reference TRBV5-1 and TRBJ2-7, reads KAGVTQTPRYLIKTRGQQVTLSCSPISGHRSVSWYQQTPGQGLQFLFEYFSETQRNKGNFPGRFSGRQFSNSRSEMNVSTLELGDSALYLCASSVRDRGYEQYFGPGTRLTVT.

V and J are TRBV29-1 and TRBJ1-2; TRBD1 matches 9 bases. Looked up from germline, CDR1 is SQVTM and CDR2 is ANQGSEA. J gave up 4 bases and V 3 bases, and 9 bases lay outside the gene matches. This CDR3 has 15 residues. The CDR3 reads CSVERTGDGLYGYTF. The CDR3, as DNA: TGCAGCGTTGAGCGGACAGGGGATGGCCTCTATGGCTACACCTTC.

The genes are TRBV9 and TRBJ2-7; the D gene is possibly TRBD1 (5 bases). V lost 4 bases and J 3 bases, leaving 11 bases between the germline ends. The CDR3 extends over 13 amino acids. CDR1 and CDR2 from the germline V gene are SGDLS and YYNGEE. The CDR3 sequence is CASSPGWDYEQYF. Written as DNA, the CDR3 is TGTGCCAGCAGCCCAGGGTGGGACTACGAGCAGTACTTC.